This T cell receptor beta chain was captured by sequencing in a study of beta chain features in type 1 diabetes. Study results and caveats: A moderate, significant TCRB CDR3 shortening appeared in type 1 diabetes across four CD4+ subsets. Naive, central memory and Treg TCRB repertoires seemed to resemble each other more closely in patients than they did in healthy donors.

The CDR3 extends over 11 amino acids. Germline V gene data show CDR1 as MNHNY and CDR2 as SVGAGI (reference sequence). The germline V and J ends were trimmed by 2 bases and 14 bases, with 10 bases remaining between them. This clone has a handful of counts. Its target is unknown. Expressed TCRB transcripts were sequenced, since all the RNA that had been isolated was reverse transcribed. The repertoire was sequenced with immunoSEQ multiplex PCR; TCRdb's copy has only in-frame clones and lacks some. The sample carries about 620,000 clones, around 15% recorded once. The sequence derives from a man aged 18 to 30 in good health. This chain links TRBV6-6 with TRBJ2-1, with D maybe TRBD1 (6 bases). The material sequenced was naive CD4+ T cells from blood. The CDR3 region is CASSYRQDEFF. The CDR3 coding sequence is TGTGCCAGCAGTTACCGACAGGACGAGTTCTTC.